This T cell receptor (beta chain) was identified in a study of cytomegalovirus exposure and HLA in healthy donors. Remarks on this clone: Its antigen remains unidentified.

Study results and caveats: In a later analysis, several top co-occurrence clusters appeared linked to parvovirus B19, influenza, CMV and Epstein-Barr virus. The authors later found HLA-associated TCR beta chains more clonally expanded than equally common others. From TCR beta sequences, most subjects' HLA-A and HLA-B alleles were reportedly predicted accurately. An analysis was carried out later, and it reportedly showed fewer N-insertions in an Asian-associated ancestry cluster than the approximately 610-donor mean.

The CDR3 sequence is 13 residues long. The germline V gene encodes CDR1 SQVTM and CDR2 ANQGSEA. Trimming removed 4 bases from V and 8 bases from J; junction bases left unmatched: 6. Primers included in the PCR were 60 Vbeta and 13 Jbeta primers. Only in-frame clones appear in the TCRdb table, and some are missing; sequencing was by immunoSEQ multiplex PCR. The sample holds around 60,000 clones. Sequencing was carried out using PBMCs. This clonotype was sampled from a woman aged 18-35 years in good health and CMV-seronegative. V usage is TRBV29-1 and J usage is TRBJ2-4; 9 bases map to TRBD1. The CDR3 loop is CSVVRTGAHIQYF. CDR3 nucleotide sequence: TGCAGCGTTGTACGGACAGGGGCCCACATTCAGTACTTC.